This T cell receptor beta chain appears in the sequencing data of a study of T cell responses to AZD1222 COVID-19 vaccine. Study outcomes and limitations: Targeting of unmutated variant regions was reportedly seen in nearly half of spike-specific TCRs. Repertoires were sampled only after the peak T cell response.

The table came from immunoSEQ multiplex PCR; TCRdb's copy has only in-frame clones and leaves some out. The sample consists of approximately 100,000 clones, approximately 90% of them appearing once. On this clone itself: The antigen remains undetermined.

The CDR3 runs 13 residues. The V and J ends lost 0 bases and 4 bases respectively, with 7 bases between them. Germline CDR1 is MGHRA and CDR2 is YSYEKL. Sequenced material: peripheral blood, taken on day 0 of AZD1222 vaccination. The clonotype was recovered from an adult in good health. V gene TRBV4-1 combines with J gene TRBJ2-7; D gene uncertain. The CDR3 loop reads CASSQDREYEQYF. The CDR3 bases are TGCGCCAGCAGCCAAGACCGCGAATACGAGCAGTACTTC.